This T cell receptor beta chain is from a study of blood T cell repertoires in COVID-19. In the authors' methods: Estimates of nucleated cell counts were drawn from the amplification of reference gene primers. Profiled with immunoSEQ multiplex PCR; TCRdb holds only in-frame clones, not every one. V and J calls and clone size are copied from that table; D and trimming were computed from the DNA. In the table there are fewer than 200,000 clones, around 73% of which are singletons. Participants were aged roughly 18 to 90 years, lived in around 25 US areas, and enrolled virtually. Participants' own reports of clinical history determined their cohort assignment. This CDR3 has 15 residues. With 1 base clipped from V and 6 bases from J, the junction kept 8 bases outside the gene matches. The germline V gene has CDR1 MDHEN and CDR2 SYDVKM.

The sequence came from a woman between 50 and 59 years old who had recovered from COVID-19. Sequenced sample: PBMCs or T cells enriched from blood (not recorded which). V usage is TRBV28 and J usage is TRBJ1-2, with 7 bases lining up with TRBD1. For the CDR3, the DNA is TGTGCCAGCAGTTTATCCACAGGGGCGCTGGATGGCTACACCTTC. Protein product: CASSLSTGALDGYTF.